One sample yielded the 12 T cell receptor beta chains listed below, sequenced in a study of control samples from healthy donors and cancer patients (dated by TCRdb to 2020 to 2021). Library method: the immunoSEQ multiplex PCR assay. The table comes from immuneACCESS by way of TCRdb, which keeps in-frame sequences with V and J called. Part of the clones is missing from these tables; in studies checked, under half for an unresolved V gene and the rest for unknown reasons. Recorded for this sample are more than 50,000 clones; around nine tenths of them occurred a single time. The top ten clonotypes cover 0.95% to 1.5% of the sample. Source material: PBMCs. The receptor source for this set is a woman in her forties or fifties with colorectal cancer.

The rearrangement links TRBV5-6 to TRBJ2-7; maybe TRBD1 (8 bases). V lost 0 bases to trimming and J lost 5 bases, with 15 bases between them. There are 15 residues in the CDR3. Germline V lookup: CDR1 SGHDT, CDR2 YYEEEE. The CDR3 reads CASSLENRGRDEQYF. CDR3 coding DNA: TGTGCCAGCAGCTTGGAAAACAGGGGGAGGGACGAGCAGTACTTC.

The chain joins TRBV7-9 to TRBJ1-1; D ambiguous. The CDR3 is 12 residues long. Germline lookup yields CDR1 SEHNR and CDR2 FQNEAQ (reference sequence). Trimming left V 2 bases short and J 2 bases short, with 3 bases between. The CDR3 DNA is TGTGCCAGCAGCTTAATAAACACTGAAGCTTTCTTT. It encodes CASSLINTEAFF.

This clone appeared once. The chain couples TRBV5-1 to TRBJ1-1, with D possibly matching TRBD1 (5 bases). Germline V gives CDR1 SGHRS, CDR2 YFSETQ. Trimming stripped 4 bases from V and 4 bases from J, with 17 bases between. The CDR3 contains 15 residues. The CDR3 bases are TGCGCCAGCAGCGGGGGACCCGACGGTGCCACTGAAGCTTTCTTT. It is translated as CASSGGPDGATEAFF.

The chain employs TRBV3-1 (or the pseudogene TRBV3-2) and TRBJ1-1; 9 nucleotides agree with TRBD1. This CDR3 comprises 13 residues. The germline gives CDR1 LGHDT, CDR2 YNNKEL (reference sequence). V lost 8 bases and J lost 6; bases outside the gene matches: 7. The CDR3 nucleotides read TGTGCCAGCGTCAAAGACAGGGGGTCTGAAGCTTTCTTT. Its translation is CASVKDRGSEAFF.

The J gene is TRBJ1-5, the V gene TRBV7-3, with unresolved D. This CDR3 region has 13 residues. Looked up from germline, CDR1 is SGHTA and CDR2 is FQGTGA. The V end was cut by 8 bases, the J end by 2 bases, with 10 bases between. The chain's CDR3 is CASATNGNQPQHF. CDR3 bases: TGTGCCAGCGCCACAAATGGCAATCAGCCCCAGCATTTT.

This sequence joins TRBV2 and TRBJ2-1; the D is unclear. In germline, CDR1 is SNHLY, CDR2 FYNNEI. The CDR3 extends over 15 amino acids. Trimming took 2 bases from V and 5 from J, leaving 13 bases between them. In DNA form, the CDR3 reads TGTGCCAGCAGTGAAAGGCTCTCCTCTGACAATGAGCAGTTCTTC. This codes for CASSERLSSDNEQFF.

The chain links TRBV4-2 to TRBJ2-3; TRBD2 agrees at 9 bases. CDR1 and CDR2 (germline): LGHNA, YNFKEQ. V was clipped by 0 bases and J by 2 bases; unmatched bases: 21. The CDR3 covers 22 residues. The CDR3 DNA follows: TGTGCCAGCAGCCAAGAAGAGTTGGGACTAGCAGCCGCACTCAATGACACAGATACGCAGTATTTT. Translation gives CASSQEELGLAAALNDTDTQYF.

The rearrangement links TRBV29-1 to TRBJ2-7, with D maybe TRBD1 (5 bases). Per germline, CDR1 SQVTM and CDR2 ANQGSEA. The CDR3 has 13 amino acids. V lost 5 bases and J 0 bases, leaving 11 bases between the germline ends. CDR3 bases: TGCAGCGTTATCCTTGACAGCTCCTACGAGCAGTACTTC. It is translated as CSVILDSSYEQYF.

The DNA of the CDR3 is TGTGCCAGCAGCTTGTGGGGGGGGGCCATGAACACTGAAGCTTTCTTT. This encodes CASSLWGGAMNTEAFF. This chain connects TRBV5-8 to TRBJ1-1; a weak D match, TRBD1 (6 bases). Germline V gene sequence: CDR1 SGHTS, CDR2 YDEGEE. Trimming stripped 1 base from V and 0 bases from J, with 13 bases between. This CDR3 is built from 16 residues.

V is TRBV19 and J is TRBJ2-3, with 13 bases matching TRBD2. The CDR3 consists of 18 residues. The ends lost 7 bases at V and 5 bases at J; junction bases unmatched: 15. The germline V gene has CDR1 LNHDA and CDR2 SQIVND (reference sequence). CDR3 region: CASIPRGLAGNPEDTQYF. CDR3 sequence (DNA): TGTGCCAGTATCCCGAGGGGACTAGCGGGAAACCCGGAAGATACGCAGTATTTT.

The table lists this clone with a few counts. This chain connects TRBV6-5 to TRBJ2-5, with D perhaps TRBD1 or TRBD2 (7 bases each). Per germline, CDR1 MNHEY and CDR2 SVGAGI. The CDR3 totals 13 residues. Deletions cut 6 bases from V and 5 bases from J, with 13 bases between. CDR3 region: CASSRGGGETQYF. As DNA, the CDR3 is TGTGCCAGCAGCAGGGGGGGCGGTGAGACCCAGTACTTC.

The chain recombines TRBV6-1 with TRBJ2-6; TRBD2 agrees at 8 bases. Germline CDR1 is MNHNS and CDR2 is SASEGT. Trimming cost V 4 bases and J 0 bases; bases outside gene matches: 5. This CDR3 is 17 amino acids long. The chain's CDR3 is CASSALAASSGANVLTF. In DNA, the CDR3 is TGTGCCAGCAGTGCACTAGCGGCCAGCTCTGGGGCCAACGTCCTGACTTTC.